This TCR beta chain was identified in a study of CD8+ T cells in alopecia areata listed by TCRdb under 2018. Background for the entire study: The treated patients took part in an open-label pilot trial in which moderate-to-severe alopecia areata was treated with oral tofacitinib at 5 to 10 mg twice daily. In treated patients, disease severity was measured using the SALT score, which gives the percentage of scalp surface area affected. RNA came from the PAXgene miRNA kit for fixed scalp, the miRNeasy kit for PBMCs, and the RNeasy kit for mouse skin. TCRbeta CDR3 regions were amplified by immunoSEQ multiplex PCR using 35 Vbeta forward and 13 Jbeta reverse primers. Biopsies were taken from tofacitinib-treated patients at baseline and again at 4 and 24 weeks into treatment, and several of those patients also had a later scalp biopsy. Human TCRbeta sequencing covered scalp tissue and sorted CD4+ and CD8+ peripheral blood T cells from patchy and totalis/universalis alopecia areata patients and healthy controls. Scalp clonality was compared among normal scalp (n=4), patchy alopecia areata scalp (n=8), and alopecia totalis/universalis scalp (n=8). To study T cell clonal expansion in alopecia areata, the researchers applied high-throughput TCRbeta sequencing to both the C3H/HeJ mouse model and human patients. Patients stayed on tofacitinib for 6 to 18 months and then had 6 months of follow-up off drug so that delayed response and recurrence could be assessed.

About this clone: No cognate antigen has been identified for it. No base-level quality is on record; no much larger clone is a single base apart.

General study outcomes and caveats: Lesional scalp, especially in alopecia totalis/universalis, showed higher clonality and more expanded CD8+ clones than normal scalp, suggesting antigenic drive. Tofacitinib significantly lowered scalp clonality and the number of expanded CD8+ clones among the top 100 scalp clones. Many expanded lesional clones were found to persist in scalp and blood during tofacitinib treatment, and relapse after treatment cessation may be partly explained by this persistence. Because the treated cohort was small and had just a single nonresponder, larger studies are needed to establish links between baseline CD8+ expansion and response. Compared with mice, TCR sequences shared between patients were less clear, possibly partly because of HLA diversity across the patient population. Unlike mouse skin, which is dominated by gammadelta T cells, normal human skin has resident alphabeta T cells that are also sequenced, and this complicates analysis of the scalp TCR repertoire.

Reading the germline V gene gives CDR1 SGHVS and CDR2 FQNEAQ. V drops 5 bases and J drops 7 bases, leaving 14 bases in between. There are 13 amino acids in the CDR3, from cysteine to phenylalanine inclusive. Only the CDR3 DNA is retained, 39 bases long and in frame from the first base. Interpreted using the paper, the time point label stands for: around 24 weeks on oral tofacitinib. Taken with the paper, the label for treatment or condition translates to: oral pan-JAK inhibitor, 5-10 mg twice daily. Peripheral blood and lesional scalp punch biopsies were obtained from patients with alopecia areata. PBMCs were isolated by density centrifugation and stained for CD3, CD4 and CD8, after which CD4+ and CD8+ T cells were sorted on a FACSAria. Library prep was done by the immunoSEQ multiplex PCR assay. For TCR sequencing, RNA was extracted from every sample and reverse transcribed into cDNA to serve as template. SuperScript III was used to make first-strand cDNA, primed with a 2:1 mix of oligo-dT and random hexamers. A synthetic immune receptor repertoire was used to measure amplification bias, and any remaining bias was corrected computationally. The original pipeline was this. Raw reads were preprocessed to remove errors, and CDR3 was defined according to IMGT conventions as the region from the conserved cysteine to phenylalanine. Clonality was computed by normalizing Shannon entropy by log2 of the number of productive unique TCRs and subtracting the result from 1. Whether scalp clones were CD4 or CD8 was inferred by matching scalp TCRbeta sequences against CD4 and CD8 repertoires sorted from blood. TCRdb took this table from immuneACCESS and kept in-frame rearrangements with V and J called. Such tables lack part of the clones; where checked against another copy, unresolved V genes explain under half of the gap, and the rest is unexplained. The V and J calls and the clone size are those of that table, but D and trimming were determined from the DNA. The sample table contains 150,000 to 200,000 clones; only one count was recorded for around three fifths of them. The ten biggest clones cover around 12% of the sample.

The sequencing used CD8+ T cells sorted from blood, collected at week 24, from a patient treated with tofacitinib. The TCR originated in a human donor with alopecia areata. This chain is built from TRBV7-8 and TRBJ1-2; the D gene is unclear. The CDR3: CASSREPRGGYTF. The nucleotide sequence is TGTGCCAGCAGCCGGGAACCCCGGGGTGGCTACACCTTC. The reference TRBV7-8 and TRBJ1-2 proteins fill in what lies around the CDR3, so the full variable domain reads GAGVSQSPRYKVAKRGQDVALRCDPISGHVSLFWYQQALGQGPEFLTYFQNEAQLDKSGLPSDRFFAERPEGSVSTLKIQRTQQEDSAVYLCASSREPRGGYTFGSGTRLTVV.